Sequencing of this T cell receptor beta chain was carried out in a study of T cell repertoires in cytomegalovirus infection. CDR3 length equals 13 residues. Looked up from germline, CDR1 is LNHNV and CDR2 is YYDKDF (reference sequence). V lost 6 bases and J lost 5; bases outside the gene matches: 5. TCRdb fed the reads into MiXCR, producing one record per CDR3 protein. The sample lists about 740,000 distinct CDR3 sequences, approximately 34% occurring once. Sequenced input: PBMCs. This clonotype was obtained from a human donor in good health (CMV status not recorded). Some clones in this sample may be carry-over from other donors' samples. The J gene is TRBJ1-1, the V gene TRBV15; 8 positions match TRBD1. The CDR3 DNA sequence: TGTGCCACCAGTTATCAGGGGGCAACTGAAGCTTTCTTT. This gives the protein CATSYQGATEAFF.